Listed below are T cell receptor beta chains from one sample, sequenced in a study of cytomegalovirus exposure and HLA in healthy donors. Some clones are missing from TCRdb's copy, which holds only in-frame ones; the method was immunoSEQ multiplex PCR. This sample carries roughly 240,000 clones, roughly 73% of them seen once, and the ten largest clones take approximately 0.49%. Material for sequencing was PBMCs. The receptors stem from a boy aged 10-17 years in good health and CMV-seronegative. The conserved cysteine and the conserved F or W are not part of the CDR3 here. Rows may omit the clone size; those that give it use once, few, many or a size class.

clone_size: once; v_call: TRBV27; j_call: TRBJ1-2; cdr3_aa: ASSRQGYGYT
clone_size: NA; v_call: TRBV6-5; j_call: TRBJ2-1; cdr3_aa: ASSWGLAGLPV
clone_size: NA; v_call: TRBV6-1; j_call: TRBJ2-1; cdr3_aa: ATRGYNEQF
clone_size: NA; v_call: TRBV11-2; j_call: TRBJ1-1; cdr3_aa: ASSLAIQGRAF
clone_size: NA; v_call: TRBV13; j_call: TRBJ1-1; cdr3_aa: ASSPRTEGAF
clone_size: NA; v_call: TRBV6-5; j_call: TRBJ2-2; cdr3_aa: ASSLTGELF
clone_size: NA; v_call: TRBV29-1; j_call: TRBJ2-5; cdr3_aa: SVEDSGTIQETQY
clone_size: NA; v_call: TRBV19; j_call: TRBJ1-2; cdr3_aa: ASSITVTYGYT
clone_size: NA; v_call: TRBV5-1; j_call: TRBJ1-2; cdr3_aa: ASSLQTETEIYGYT
clone_size: NA; v_call: TRBV6-1; j_call: TRBJ1-5; cdr3_aa: ASSEGSGITNQPQH
clone_size: NA; v_call: TRBV6-1; j_call: TRBJ2-7; cdr3_aa: ASSPGGSSYEQY
clone_size: NA; v_call: TRBV4-1; j_call: TRBJ2-1; cdr3_aa: ASSQVGLRGAYNEQF
clone_size: NA; v_call: TRBV4-1; j_call: TRBJ2-3; cdr3_aa: ASSQGLAGSTDTQY
clone_size: few; v_call: TRBV7-9; j_call: TRBJ1-1; cdr3_aa: ASSLVTGEAF
clone_size: NA; v_call: TRBV5-4; j_call: TRBJ1-1; cdr3_aa: ASSWSGGRNEAF
clone_size: NA; v_call: TRBV4-2; j_call: TRBJ1-1; cdr3_aa: ASSQEMASYGGGAF
clone_size: NA; v_call: TRBV4-1; j_call: TRBJ1-1; cdr3_aa: ASSQPLRGGGTEAF
clone_size: NA; v_call: TRBV5-4; j_call: TRBJ2-1; cdr3_aa: ASSQTRVNEQF
clone_size: NA; v_call: TRBV6-5; j_call: TRBJ1-1; cdr3_aa: ASSYSIGEGYTEAF
clone_size: NA; v_call: TRBV30; j_call: TRBJ1-4; cdr3_aa: AWRRGQVYEKLF
clone_size: once; v_call: TRBV10-2; j_call: TRBJ1-4; cdr3_aa: ASRGRGTEKLF
clone_size: NA; v_call: TRBV9; j_call: TRBJ2-3; cdr3_aa: ASSDRLARDTQY
clone_size: once; v_call: TRBV18; j_call: TRBJ1-1; cdr3_aa: ASSPRTDTEAF
clone_size: NA; v_call: TRBV10-2; j_call: TRBJ1-2; cdr3_aa: ASSESGVYGYT
clone_size: many; v_call: TRBV5-4; j_call: TRBJ2-3; cdr3_aa: ASSETRGGDTQY
clone_size: NA; v_call: TRBV19; j_call: TRBJ2-3; cdr3_aa: ASRGILDTQY
clone_size: NA; v_call: TRBV30; j_call: TRBJ2-2; cdr3_aa: AWRGLAGFGELF
clone_size: NA; v_call: TRBV19; j_call: TRBJ1-5; cdr3_aa: ASTLGGVNNQPQH
clone_size: NA; v_call: TRBV11-1; j_call: TRBJ2-1; cdr3_aa: ASGGQGWNNEQF
clone_size: NA; v_call: TRBV10-1; j_call: TRBJ1-1; cdr3_aa: ASSSEGRGEAF
clone_size: once; v_call: TRBV9; j_call: TRBJ2-7; cdr3_aa: ASSGLQGKESEQY
clone_size: NA; v_call: TRBV30; j_call: TRBJ1-6; cdr3_aa: AWSENRLTNSPLH
clone_size: NA; v_call: TRBV29-1; j_call: TRBJ2-7; cdr3_aa: SVTRGLYYEQY
clone_size: NA; v_call: TRBV29-1; j_call: TRBJ1-4; cdr3_aa: SIGGTNEKLF
clone_size: NA; v_call: TRBV18; j_call: TRBJ2-7; cdr3_aa: ASSPPEGPNEQY
clone_size: NA; v_call: TRBV6-1; j_call: TRBJ1-2; cdr3_aa: ASTDSYGYT
clone_size: NA; v_call: TRBV7-9; j_call: TRBJ2-5; cdr3_aa: ASRAPGVVWETQY
clone_size: NA; v_call: TRBV6-6; j_call: TRBJ2-7; cdr3_aa: ASSDRELPYYEQY
clone_size: NA; v_call: TRBV28; j_call: TRBJ1-2; cdr3_aa: ASSLGQSGGYT